The TCR beta chain under discussion was sequenced for a study of T-cell reconstitution after alpha-beta-depleted transplantation in children. Points from the study as a whole: Counts and diversity of T cells one year after transplant came mostly from newly produced T cells. Elevated TCRbeta diversity at day 60 was traced, in some patients, to surviving recipient T cells and thymic progenitors. The origin of alpha-beta T cells about two months after transplant was reportedly several hundred expanded graft clones.

V was cut by 8 bases and J by 3 bases, with 5 bases left in between. Looked up from germline, CDR1 is MDHEN and CDR2 is SYDVKM. The CDR3 extends over 10 amino acids. Preparation of the TCRbeta library was carried out with unique molecular identifiers. TCRdb reanalysed the PCR reads using MiXCR and keeps one entry per CDR3 protein. Here the sample spans fewer than 450,000 distinct CDR3 sequences, 15% to 20% being singletons. As for this clonotype: Its specificity is not known.

This clonotype originated in a male patient aged 2-15 years who had a stem cell transplant for acute lymphoblastic leukemia, so the T cells may come from the graft donor. The genes are TRBV28 and TRBJ2-7; D uncertain. The sequencing here drew on PBMCs, mostly from graft donor cells, taken 360 days after TCRalphabeta/CD19-depleted stem cell transplant. DNA of the CDR3: TGTGCCAGCGGGTTCTACGAGCAGTACTTC. Its translation is CASGFYEQYF.